A single sample gave rise to the 30 T cell receptor beta chains below, sequenced in a study of blood T cell repertoires in COVID-19. The data were produced by immunoSEQ multiplex PCR, yet TCRdb's version contains in-frame clones alone and is incomplete. The table records about 200,000 clones, over 70% of them present only once. Material for sequencing was peripheral blood. Source of these receptors: a man aged 55 to 70 with acute or convalescent COVID-19.

This chain joins TRBV3-1 (or the pseudogene TRBV3-2) and TRBJ2-7; 8 bases align to TRBD2. Germline V gives CDR1 LGHDT, CDR2 YNNKEL (reference sequence). The CDR3 sequence is 15 residues long. The junction had 6 bases not matched to a gene; V was cut back by 1 base and J by 4 bases. CDR3 coding DNA: TGTGCCAGCAGCCAAGCTTCCGCGGGAGGTTACGAGCAGTACTTC. This codes for CASSQASAGGYEQYF.

This chain connects TRBV18 to TRBJ2-7, with D perhaps TRBD2 (6 bases). The CDR3 spans 15 residues. CDR1 and CDR2 (germline): KGHSH, LQKENI. Deletions cut 0 bases from V and 5 bases from J, with 14 bases between. CDR3 bases: TGTGCCAGCTCACCACCGGGAGGTTTCTCGGACGAGCAGTACTTC. It translates to CASSPPGGFSDEQYF.

CDR3 bases: TGTGCCAGCAGCTTAGAACAGGGAGGGAGCGGGGAGCTGTTTTTT. Its protein product is CASSLEQGGSGELFF. The V call is TRBV9, the J call TRBJ2-2, with D possibly matching TRBD2 (7 bases). Per germline, CDR1 SGDLS and CDR2 YYNGEE. The CDR3 sequence is 15 residues long. V was trimmed by 4 bases and J by 7 bases, leaving 17 bases between them.

This clone was observed a few times. The chain employs TRBV6-7 and TRBJ2-1; 9 nucleotides line up with TRBD2. TRBV6-7 is filed as an ORF, its function uncertain. J gave up 7 bases and V 7 bases, and 11 bases lay outside the gene matches. The CDR3 has 15 amino acids. This CDR3 is CASTQKAGGPNEQFF. The CDR3 region has the DNA TGTGCCAGCACCCAGAAGGCGGGGGGGCCTAATGAGCAGTTCTTC.

This clone occurred a few times. CDR3 in DNA: TGTGCCAGCAGTTACTCATCGTTGAACACTGAAGCTTTCTTT. Its translation is CASSYSSLNTEAFF. This chain uses TRBV6-5 with TRBJ1-1; D unresolved. V gave up 0 bases and J gave up 0 bases, with 5 bases separating them. There are 14 residues in the CDR3. Germline V lookup: CDR1 MNHEY, CDR2 SVGAGI.

The V gene is TRBV12-5, the J gene TRBJ1-2; D gene unclear. Germline-derived CDR1 and CDR2 are LGHNT and FRNRAP. The CDR3 totals 13 residues. DNA for the CDR3: TGTGCCAGTACCACCAGCGGAAACTATGGCTACACCTTC. As protein: CASTTSGNYGYTF. Full variable domain (missing parts from reference TRBV12-5 and TRBJ1-2): DARVTQTPRHKVTEMGQEVTMRCQPILGHNTVFWYRQTMMQGLELLAYFRNRAPLDDSGMPKDRFSAEMPDATLATLKIQPSEPRDSAVYFCASTTSGNYGYTFGSGTRLTVV.

The chain joins TRBV6-5 to TRBJ2-2; D may be TRBD1 (6 bases). The CDR3 loop spans 13 amino acids. Germline CDR1 is MNHEY and CDR2 is SVGAGI. Trimming shortened V by 4 bases and J by 8 bases, and 11 bases separated the two germline ends. For the CDR3, the DNA is TGTGCCAGCAGTTTAAACAGGGTGGGGGAGCTGTTTTTT. This sequence encodes CASSLNRVGELFF.

The V gene is TRBV13, the J gene TRBJ1-5; 9 nucleotides line up with TRBD1. This CDR3 region has 18 residues. Germline V gene sequence: CDR1 PRHDT, CDR2 FYEKMQ (reference sequence). V lost 5 bases to trimming and J lost 5 bases; unmatched junction nucleotides: 16. CDR3 sequence (DNA): TGTGCCAGCAGCGAAATGGGTTCGGGACAGGGAGGGGATCAGCCCCAGCATTTT. This translates into CASSEMGSGQGGDQPQHF.

The CDR3 region is CASSGRLASSGELFF. DNA of the CDR3: TGTGCCAGCAGCGGACGACTAGCCTCCTCCGGGGAGCTGTTTTTT. The J gene is TRBJ2-2, the V gene TRBV9; 7 bases line up with TRBD2. Trimming cost V 3 bases and J 6 bases; bases outside gene matches: 8. The CDR3 extends over 15 amino acids. CDR1 is SGDLS, CDR2 YYNGEE, per germline.

V is TRBV6-5 and J is TRBJ1-2, with D possibly being TRBD1 (6 bases). Germline V gene data show CDR1 as MNHEY and CDR2 as SVGAGI. The V and J ends lost 5 bases and 3 bases respectively, with 13 bases between them. The CDR3 length is 14 residues. CDR3 loop: CASSQYQGYYGYTF. DNA for the CDR3: TGTGCCAGCAGTCAATACCAGGGGTACTATGGCTACACCTTC.

The sample holds one count of this clone. This rearrangement joins TRBV19 to TRBJ2-3; a possible D gene is TRBD2 (5 bases). V was shortened by 3 bases and J by 6 bases, with 16 bases between the two germline ends. The CDR3 contains 15 residues. Germline-derived CDR1 and CDR2 are LNHDA and SQIVND (reference sequence). CDR3 in DNA: TGTGCCAGTAGTATCGTAATCCGGACTCATGATACGCAGTATTTT. Encoded protein: CASSIVIRTHDTQYF. The full variable domain, in which reference TRBV19 and TRBJ2-3 provide the parts outside the CDR3, is DGGITQSPKYLFRKEGQNVTLSCEQNLNHDAMYWYRQDPGQGLRLIYYSQIVNDFQKGDIAEGYSVSREKKESFPLTVTSAQKNPTAFYLCASSIVIRTHDTQYFGPGTRLTVL.

The J gene is TRBJ2-3, the V gene TRBV19, with 10 bases that match TRBD2. Germline values: CDR1 LNHDA, CDR2 SQIVND (reference sequence). V shed 7 bases, J shed 5 bases, and the junction held 12 bases outside the gene matches. The CDR3 covers 16 residues. CDR3 DNA: TGTGCCAGTACCGAGCGGGGGGGCCGGGAAGGAGATACGCAGTATTTT. Amino acids: CASTERGGREGDTQYF.

The genes are TRBV15 and TRBJ2-3; tentative D call: TRBD1 (5 bases). Germline lookup yields CDR1 LNHNV and CDR2 YYDKDF (reference sequence). Trimming cost V 0 bases and J 4 bases, with 14 bases left between them. This CDR3 spans 16 amino acids. The CDR3 DNA reads as TGTGCCACCAGCAGAGATCGTCTAGGACACCCAGATACGCAGTATTTT. It yields the protein CATSRDRLGHPDTQYF.

This chain connects TRBV3-1 (or the pseudogene TRBV3-2) to TRBJ2-7, with 10 bases aligning to TRBD1. V trimming: 7 bases; J trimming: 5 bases; junction bases outside the gene matches: 8. Germline V CDR1 and CDR2: LGHDT, YNNKEL (reference sequence). The CDR3 runs 14 residues. The DNA for the CDR3 is TGTGCCAGCACCTCCGGGACAGGGGTCCACGAGCAGTACTTC. It yields the protein CASTSGTGVHEQYF.

This chain uses TRBV11-2 with TRBJ1-3, with no clear D. V was cut by 0 bases and J by 0 bases, with 15 bases left in between. The CDR3 is 18 amino acids. Germline values: CDR1 SGHAT, CDR2 FQNNGV. The CDR3 coding sequence is TGTGCCAGCAGCTTAGAGGCTCTAGTCCCTGCCTCTGGAAACACCATATATTTT. This codes for CASSLEALVPASGNTIYF.

For the CDR3, the DNA is TGTGCCAGCAGCCAAGACGGGACAGGAGCCACAGATACGCAGTATTTT. Protein: CASSQDGTGATDTQYF. V gene TRBV3-1 (or the pseudogene TRBV3-2) combines with J gene TRBJ2-3; 8 nucleotides match TRBD1. The germline CDR1 and CDR2 sequences are LGHDT and YNNKEL (reference sequence). CDR3 length: 16 amino acids. After removal of 0 bases from V and 2 bases from J, the junction contained 4 bases not matched to a gene.

This clone was counted once. The DNA for the CDR3 is TGCGCCAGCAGCCAGTTCGGACAGGAGGAGACCCAGTACTTC. It codes for CASSQFGQEETQYF. This chain joins TRBV4-3 and TRBJ2-5, with 7 bases lining up with TRBD1. J gave up 5 bases and V 3 bases, and 6 bases lay outside the gene matches. This CDR3 region has 14 residues. Per germline, CDR1 LGHNA and CDR2 YSLEER.

The chain employs TRBV6-1 and TRBJ1-3; 8 nucleotides line up with TRBD1. The CDR3 loop spans 16 amino acids. The junction had 5 bases not matched to a gene; V was cut back by 2 bases and J by 2 bases. Looked up from germline, CDR1 is MNHNS and CDR2 is SASEGT. The CDR3 DNA follows: TGTGCCAGCAGTGAATTAGCACAGGGGGCTGGAAACACCATATATTTT. The encoded protein is CASSELAQGAGNTIYF.

This chain connects TRBV24-1 to TRBJ1-4, with D unclear. Deletions cut 3 bases from V and 5 bases from J, with 9 bases between. This CDR3 region has 14 residues. CDR1 KGHDR and CDR2 SFDVKD come from the germline V gene. In DNA form, the CDR3 reads TGTGCCACCAGTGATAACTCTATCAATGAAAAACTGTTTTTT. It codes for CATSDNSINEKLFF.

As concerns this clone: One end of the junction does not line up with germline, which may come from a read error. The chain is built from TRBV20-1 and TRBJ2-3, with D possibly matching TRBD2 (5 bases). Germline V CDR1 and CDR2: DFQATT, SNEGSKA (reference sequence). The CDR3 is 13 amino acids. The CDR3 loop reads CNASRMAGDTQYF. The DNA for the CDR3 is TGCAATGCTAGTCGAATGGCGGGAGATACGCAGTATTTT.

The V call is TRBV5-4, the J call TRBJ1-5; tentatively, D is TRBD1 (5 bases). Germline loops: CDR1 SGHNT, CDR2 YYREEE (reference sequence). V lost 1 base, J lost 4 bases, and 9 bases lay in between. The CDR3 is 14 amino acids. The DNA of the CDR3 is TGTGCCAGCAGCTTGCAGGGCCCAAATCAGCCCCAGCATTTT. Translated, it gives CASSLQGPNQPQHF.

The chain is built from TRBV27 and TRBJ2-2, with 8 bases identical to TRBD1. The CDR3 contains 18 residues. V was pared by 2 bases and J by 3 bases, with 11 bases of the junction left unmatched. The germline V gene has CDR1 MNHEY and CDR2 SMNVEV (reference sequence). The CDR3 nucleotides are TGTGCCAGCAGTTTAGGCCGCCCCACAGGGGGAGACACCGGGGAGCTGTTTTTT. Translating it yields CASSLGRPTGGDTGELFF.

The chain employs TRBV14 and TRBJ2-7, with 7 positions matching TRBD1. This CDR3 comprises 15 residues. Germline V gene data show CDR1 as SGHDN and CDR2 as FVKESK. After removal of 4 bases from V and 3 bases from J, the junction contained 9 bases not matched to a gene. DNA of the CDR3: TGTGCCAGCAGCCTGTACAGGGGTCGTTACTACGAGCAGTACTTC. It translates to CASSLYRGRYYEQYF.

This chain links TRBV19 with TRBJ1-1; 9 positions agree with TRBD1. The J segment lost 4 bases and the V segment lost 9 bases, leaving 3 bases of the junction unmatched. Per germline, CDR1 LNHDA and CDR2 SQIVND (reference sequence). This CDR3 comprises 12 residues. CDR3 DNA: TGTGCCAGACAGGGGGCTCTCACTGAAGCTTTCTTT. Translated, it gives CARQGALTEAFF. Full variable domain (outside the CDR3, taken from reference TRBV19 and TRBJ1-1): DGGITQSPKYLFRKEGQNVTLSCEQNLNHDAMYWYRQDPGQGLRLIYYSQIVNDFQKGDIAEGYSVSREKKESFPLTVTSAQKNPTAFYLCARQGALTEAFFGQGTRLTVV.

This chain links TRBV5-6 with TRBJ1-3, with 9 bases identical to TRBD1. V lost 4 bases to trimming and J lost 3 bases; unmatched junction nucleotides: 11. Per the germline V gene, CDR1 is SGHDT and CDR2 is YYEEEE. The CDR3 has 17 amino acids. The CDR3 DNA reads as TGTGCCAGCAGCGACCTCAACAGGGGGCAGAATGGAAACACCATATATTTT. This codes for CASSDLNRGQNGNTIYF.

The chain uses TRBV5-1 and TRBJ2-7, with D possibly matching TRBD2 (6 bases). CDR1 and CDR2 (germline): SGHRS, YFSETQ. The V and J ends lost 0 bases and 2 bases respectively, with 15 bases between them. The CDR3 has 16 amino acids. CDR3 amino acids: CASSLGVGGSAYEQYF. DNA of the CDR3: TGCGCCAGCAGCTTGGGCGTGGGGGGAAGCGCCTACGAGCAGTACTTC.

This clone is a singleton in its sample. The chain links TRBV18 to TRBJ1-2; no clear D. V lost 3 bases to trimming and J lost 8 bases, with 13 bases between them. CDR3 length equals 13 residues. CDR1 is KGHSH, CDR2 LQKENI, per germline. CDR3 bases: TGTGCCAGCTCACCTGAGGGATCATACGGCTACACCTTC. As protein: CASSPEGSYGYTF.

This rearrangement joins TRBV7-2 to TRBJ1-5, with TRBD1 matching over 9 bases. CDR3 length: 15 amino acids. The ends lost 4 bases at V and 6 bases at J; junction bases unmatched: 7. Germline values: CDR1 SGHTA, CDR2 FQGNSA. The DNA for the CDR3 is TGTGCCAGCAGCTATCAGACAGGGGGTTCTCAGCCCCAGCATTTT. Translated: CASSYQTGGSQPQHF.

V usage is TRBV6-5 and J usage is TRBJ1-5; TRBD1 matches at 8 bases. CDR3 size: 15 residues. Per the germline V gene, CDR1 is MNHEY and CDR2 is SVGAGI. The trim removed 5 bases at V and 2 bases at J, leaving 5 bases unmatched. DNA of the CDR3: TGTGCCAGCAGTCTAGACAGGGGTGGCAATCAGCCCCAGCATTTT. It is translated as CASSLDRGGNQPQHF.

This clone occurred once. This sequence joins TRBV7-8 and TRBJ1-1; 9 bases are a match to TRBD1. Germline-derived CDR1 and CDR2 are SGHVS and FQNEAQ. CDR3 size: 14 residues. J gave up 4 bases and V 2 bases, and 2 bases lay outside the gene matches. CDR3 region: CASSLTTGGTEAFF. In nucleotides, the CDR3 is TGTGCCAGCAGCTTAACGACAGGGGGCACTGAAGCTTTCTTT. Complete variable domain (other parts from reference TRBV7-8 and TRBJ1-1): GAGVSQSPRYKVAKRGQDVALRCDPISGHVSLFWYQQALGQGPEFLTYFQNEAQLDKSGLPSDRFFAERPEGSVSTLKIQRTQQEDSAVYLCASSLTTGGTEAFFGQGTRLTVV.